This T cell receptor (beta chain) comes out of a study of shared clonotypes between healthy human individuals. Naive CD8 cells, CD45RO-negative and positively selected for CCR7, excluded terminally differentiated effector memory CD45RA+ cells. The repertoire was sequenced with immunoSEQ multiplex PCR; TCRdb's copy has only in-frame clones and lacks some. The sample records millions of clones, roughly 94% being singletons. Source material: naive CD8+ T cells sorted from blood. The clonotype was recovered from a man aged 18 to 29 in good health.

Written as DNA, the CDR3 is TGCAGCGTTGAATGGGATCCCCTGGGCTACACCTTC. This translates into CSVEWDPLGYTF. The rearrangement links TRBV29-1 to TRBJ1-2; D is undetermined. Germline V gives CDR1 SQVTM, CDR2 ANQGSEA. Trimming removed 2 bases at V and 8 bases at J, with 12 bases between. The CDR3 runs 12 residues.